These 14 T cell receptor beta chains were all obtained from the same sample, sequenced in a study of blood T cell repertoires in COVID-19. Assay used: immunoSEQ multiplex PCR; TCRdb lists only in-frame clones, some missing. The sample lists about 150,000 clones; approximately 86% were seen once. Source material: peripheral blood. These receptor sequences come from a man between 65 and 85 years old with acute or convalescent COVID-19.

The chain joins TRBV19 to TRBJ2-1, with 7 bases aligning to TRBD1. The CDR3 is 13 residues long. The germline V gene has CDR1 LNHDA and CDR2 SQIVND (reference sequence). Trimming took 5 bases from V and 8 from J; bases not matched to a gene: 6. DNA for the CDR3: TGTGCCAGTAGTCCCGACAGGGCGGATGAGCAGTTCTTC. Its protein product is CASSPDRADEQFF.

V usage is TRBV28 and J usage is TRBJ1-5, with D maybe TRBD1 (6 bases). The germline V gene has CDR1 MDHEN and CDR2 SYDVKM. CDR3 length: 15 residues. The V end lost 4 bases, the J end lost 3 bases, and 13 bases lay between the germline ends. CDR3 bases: TGTGCCAGCAGTTCTTGGACAGAACCCAATCAGCCCCAGCATTTT. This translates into CASSSWTEPNQPQHF.

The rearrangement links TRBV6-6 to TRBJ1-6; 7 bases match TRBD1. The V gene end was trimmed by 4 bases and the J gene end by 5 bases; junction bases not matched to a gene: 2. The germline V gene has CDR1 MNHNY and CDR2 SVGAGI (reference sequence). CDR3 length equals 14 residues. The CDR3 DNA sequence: TGTGCCAGCAGTTTACAGGGGAATAATTCACCCCTCCACTTT. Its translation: CASSLQGNNSPLHF.

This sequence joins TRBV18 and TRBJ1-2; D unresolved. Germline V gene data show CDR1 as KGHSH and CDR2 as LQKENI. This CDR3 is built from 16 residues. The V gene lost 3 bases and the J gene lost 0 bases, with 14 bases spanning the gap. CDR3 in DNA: TGTGCCAGCTCACCCATAGGCACAGAAGCTAACTATGGCTACACCTTC. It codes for CASSPIGTEANYGYTF.

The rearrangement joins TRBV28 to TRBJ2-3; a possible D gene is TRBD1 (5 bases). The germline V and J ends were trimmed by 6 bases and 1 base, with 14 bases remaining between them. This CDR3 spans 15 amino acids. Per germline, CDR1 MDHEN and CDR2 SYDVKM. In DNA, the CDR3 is TGTGCCAGCAGCCCGTGGGGCACCCGCACAGATACGCAGTATTTT. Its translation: CASSPWGTRTDTQYF. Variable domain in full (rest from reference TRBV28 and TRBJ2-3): DVKVTQSSRYLVKRTGEKVFLECVQDMDHENMFWYRQDPGLGLRLIYFSYDVKMKEKGDIPEGYSVSREKKERFSLILESASTNQTSMYLCASSPWGTRTDTQYFGPGTRLTVL.

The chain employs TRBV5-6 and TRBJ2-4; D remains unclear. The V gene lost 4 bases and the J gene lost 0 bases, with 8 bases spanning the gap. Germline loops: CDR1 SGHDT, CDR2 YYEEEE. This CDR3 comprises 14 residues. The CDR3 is CASSQQVAKNIQYF. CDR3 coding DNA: TGTGCCAGCAGCCAGCAGGTAGCCAAAAACATTCAGTACTTC. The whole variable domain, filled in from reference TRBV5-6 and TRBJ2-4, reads DAGVTQSPTHLIKTRGQQVTLRCSPKSGHDTVSWYQQALGQGPQFIFQYYEEEERQRGNFPDRFSGHQFPNYSSELNVNALLLGDSALYLCASSQQVAKNIQYFGAGTRLSVL.

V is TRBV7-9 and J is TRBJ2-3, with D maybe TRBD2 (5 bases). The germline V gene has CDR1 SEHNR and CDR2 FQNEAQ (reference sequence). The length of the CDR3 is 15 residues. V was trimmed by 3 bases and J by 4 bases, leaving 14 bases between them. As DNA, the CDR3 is TGTGCCAGCAGCTTTAGGGAGCTCGGATCAGATACGCAGTATTTT. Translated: CASSFRELGSDTQYF.

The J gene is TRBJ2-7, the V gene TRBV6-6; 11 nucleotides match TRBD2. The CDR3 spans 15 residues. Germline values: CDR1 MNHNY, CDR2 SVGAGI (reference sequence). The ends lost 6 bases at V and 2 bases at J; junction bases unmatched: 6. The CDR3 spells CASRGTSGSPYEQYF. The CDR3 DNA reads TGTGCCAGCAGGGGGACTAGCGGAAGCCCCTACGAGCAGTACTTC.

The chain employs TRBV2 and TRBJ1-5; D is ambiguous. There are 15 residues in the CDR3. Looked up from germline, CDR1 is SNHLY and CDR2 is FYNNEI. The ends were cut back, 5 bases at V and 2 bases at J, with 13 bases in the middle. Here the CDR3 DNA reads TGTGCCAGCAGTTCCCGGGGAGGCGGCAATCAGCCCCAGCATTTT. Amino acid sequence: CASSSRGGGNQPQHF.

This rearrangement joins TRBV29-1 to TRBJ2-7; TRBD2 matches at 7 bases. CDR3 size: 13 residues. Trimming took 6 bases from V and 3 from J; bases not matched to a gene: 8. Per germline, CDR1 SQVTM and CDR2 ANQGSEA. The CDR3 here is CSVTPTSVYEQYF. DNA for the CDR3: TGCAGCGTGACACCCACTAGCGTCTACGAGCAGTACTTC.

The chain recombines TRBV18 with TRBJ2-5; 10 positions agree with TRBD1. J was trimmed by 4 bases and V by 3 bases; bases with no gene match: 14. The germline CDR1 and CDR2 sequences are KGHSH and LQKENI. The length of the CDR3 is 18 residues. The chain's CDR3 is CASSPILPGQGRGETQYF. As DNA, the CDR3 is TGTGCCAGCTCACCCATTCTCCCGGGACAGGGGAGAGGAGAGACCCAGTACTTC.

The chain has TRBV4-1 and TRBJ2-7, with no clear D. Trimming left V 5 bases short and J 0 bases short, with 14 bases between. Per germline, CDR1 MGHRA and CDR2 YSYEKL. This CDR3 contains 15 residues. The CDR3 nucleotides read TGCGCCAGCAGCGGTGAGGCAGCAATCTCCTACGAGCAGTACTTC. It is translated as CASSGEAAISYEQYF.

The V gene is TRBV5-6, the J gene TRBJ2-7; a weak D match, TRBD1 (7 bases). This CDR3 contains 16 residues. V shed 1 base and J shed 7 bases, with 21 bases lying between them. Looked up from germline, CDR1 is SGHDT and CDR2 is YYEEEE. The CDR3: CASSLMGGITGDEQYF. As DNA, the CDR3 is TGTGCCAGCAGCTTGATGGGCGGGATAACAGGGGATGAGCAGTACTTC.

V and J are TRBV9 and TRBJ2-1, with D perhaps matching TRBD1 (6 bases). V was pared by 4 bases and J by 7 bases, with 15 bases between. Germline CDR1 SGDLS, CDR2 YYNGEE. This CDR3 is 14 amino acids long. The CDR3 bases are TGTGCCAGCAGCCCAGGGGTCAGGGGAAATGAGCAGTTCTTC. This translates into CASSPGVRGNEQFF.